These 27 T cell receptor beta chains share one sample of origin, sequenced in a study of blood T cell repertoires in COVID-19. Only in-frame clones appear in the TCRdb table, and some are missing; sequencing was by immunoSEQ multiplex PCR. The data show approximately 35,000 clones, over 70% seen once. The sample comprised peripheral blood. The source of these receptors is a man aged 55 to 70 with active COVID-19.

The rearrangement uses TRBV11-2 and TRBJ2-7; perhaps TRBD1 as D (5 bases). Trimming removed 5 bases at V and 3 bases at J, with 14 bases between. CDR1 and CDR2 (germline): SGHAT, FQNNGV. The CDR3 spans 14 residues. CDR3 nucleotide sequence: TGTGCCAGCAGCCCATTACAGCAGGGCTACGAGCAGTACTTC. Its protein is CASSPLQQGYEQYF.

This clone was found once. The genes are TRBV19 and TRBJ2-3; tentatively, D is TRBD2 (5 bases). CDR3 size: 12 residues. Trimming shortened V by 6 bases and J by 5 bases, and 9 bases separated the two germline ends. CDR1 is LNHDA, CDR2 SQIVND, per germline (reference sequence). The CDR3 region is CASSGVKDTQYF. Here the CDR3 DNA reads TGTGCCAGTAGCGGGGTAAAAGATACGCAGTATTTT. The full variable domain, with the rest looked up from reference TRBV19 and TRBJ2-3, is DGGITQSPKYLFRKEGQNVTLSCEQNLNHDAMYWYRQDPGQGLRLIYYSQIVNDFQKGDIAEGYSVSREKKESFPLTVTSAQKNPTAFYLCASSGVKDTQYFGPGTRLTVL.

The rearrangement links TRBV5-1 to TRBJ2-5; 10 nucleotides align to TRBD2. Unmatched junction bases numbered 5, after V lost 4 bases and J lost 5 bases. From germline, CDR1 is SGHRS and CDR2 YFSETQ. This CDR3 is built from 14 residues. The CDR3 reads CASSAASGSETQYF. The CDR3 coding sequence is TGCGCCAGCAGCGCAGCTAGCGGGAGTGAGACCCAGTACTTC.

The CDR3 DNA is TGTGCCAGCAGCTTAGAGGCTAGCCGATACTACGAGCAGTACTTC. Protein product: CASSLEASRYYEQYF. The chain recombines TRBV7-6 with TRBJ2-7, with TRBD2 as a possible D gene (5 bases). In germline, CDR1 is SGHVS, CDR2 FNYEAQ. The germline V and J ends were trimmed by 1 base and 3 bases, with 13 bases remaining between them. This CDR3 region has 15 residues.

V and J are TRBV24-1 and TRBJ2-5; the D gene is possibly TRBD1 (6 bases). This CDR3 region has 17 residues. V lost 4 bases and J 5 bases, leaving 22 bases between the germline ends. Germline V gene sequence: CDR1 KGHDR, CDR2 SFDVKD. CDR3: CATSDRVIGQIEETQYF. In DNA form, the CDR3 reads TGTGCCACCAGTGACCGGGTTATCGGACAGATTGAGGAGACCCAGTACTTC.

The chain combines TRBV20-1 with TRBJ2-7, with D possibly matching TRBD1 (5 bases). CDR1 DFQATT and CDR2 SNEGSKA come from the germline V gene (reference sequence). This CDR3 spans 11 amino acids. Trimming removed 2 bases at V and 5 bases at J, with 7 bases between. CDR3 sequence (DNA): TGCAGTGCTAGATCAGGGAACGAGCAGTACTTC. It translates to CSARSGNEQYF.

This sequence joins TRBV18 and TRBJ2-1; 11 bases align to TRBD2. Trimming removed 3 bases from V and 0 bases from J; junction bases left unmatched: 4. CDR3 length equals 17 residues. Germline CDR1 is KGHSH and CDR2 is LQKENI. CDR3 coding DNA: TGTGCCAGCTCACCGTTTACTAGCGGGAGCTCCTACAATGAGCAGTTCTTC. It yields the protein CASSPFTSGSSYNEQFF.

J is TRBJ2-2 and V is TRBV16; D uncertain. The CDR3 has 13 residues. Trimming removed 2 bases from V and 6 bases from J, with 7 bases in between. From germline, CDR1 is KGHSY and CDR2 FQNENV. The chain's CDR3 is CASSQRSPGELFF. DNA of the CDR3: TGTGCCAGCAGCCAAAGGAGCCCCGGGGAGCTGTTTTTT.

As DNA, the CDR3 is TGCGCCAGCAGCCCTTCGGCGGGGACTGAAGCTTTCTTT. It codes for CASSPSAGTEAFF. V and J are TRBV4-1 and TRBJ1-1; unclear D gene. The germline CDR1 and CDR2 sequences are MGHRA and YSYEKL. This CDR3 has 13 residues. Between the trimmed V and J ends, which lost 4 bases and 5 bases, there was a span of 11 bases.

CDR3 sequence: CASSFLAGTTYEQYF. The CDR3 nucleotides are TGTGCCAGCAGCTTTCTAGCGGGCACCACCTACGAGCAGTACTTC. The V gene is TRBV5-5, the J gene TRBJ2-7; 8 bases fit TRBD2. Germline V gene lookup returns CDR1 SGHKS and CDR2 YYEKEE (reference sequence). With V trimmed by 2 bases and J by 2 bases, 6 bases remained unmatched. The CDR3 length is 15 residues.

The V and J genes are TRBV28 and TRBJ2-1; D perhaps matches TRBD2 (6 bases). CDR3 length: 16 residues. V lost 4 bases, J lost 0 bases, and 13 bases lay in between. Germline CDR1 reads MDHEN; CDR2 reads SYDVKM. The CDR3 loop is CASSSSLASSYNEQFF. DNA of the CDR3: TGTGCCAGCAGTTCTAGCCTAGCGAGCTCCTACAATGAGCAGTTCTTC.

The chain employs TRBV7-9 and TRBJ2-3, with D hard to call. There are 15 residues in the CDR3. The V and J ends lost 0 bases and 6 bases respectively, with 13 bases between them. From germline, CDR1 is SEHNR and CDR2 FQNEAQ (reference sequence). CDR3 nucleotide sequence: TGTGCCAGCAGCTTAGCTAGCCTAACGTGGGATACGCAGTATTTT. The encoded protein is CASSLASLTWDTQYF.

The chain is built from TRBV25-1 and TRBJ2-7, with 8 bases identical to TRBD2. Trimming cost V 6 bases and J 8 bases; bases outside gene matches: 12. CDR3 size: 14 residues. Germline V gene data show CDR1 as MGHDK and CDR2 as SYGVNS. The CDR3 DNA reads TGTGCCAGCAGGAGGGACGCGGGAGGCTCAAAGCAGTACTTC. Residues: CASRRDAGGSKQYF.

V usage is TRBV7-6 and J usage is TRBJ1-1; 9 positions match TRBD1. This CDR3 contains 13 residues. Germline V lookup: CDR1 SGHVS, CDR2 FNYEAQ. J was trimmed by 8 bases and V by 8 bases; bases with no gene match: 9. CDR3 nucleotides: TGTGCCAGCTCCGGGACAGGGCAGGAAGAAGCTTTCTTT. Translation: CASSGTGQEEAFF.

This clone was detected only once. V usage is TRBV6-5 and J usage is TRBJ1-6; possible D gene TRBD1, 6 bases. Trimming pared 2 bases from V and 5 bases from J, leaving 7 bases between. There are 14 residues in the CDR3. Germline-derived CDR1 and CDR2 are MNHEY and SVGAGI. As DNA, the CDR3 is TGTGCCAGCAGTTACCGGACAGATAATTCACCCCTCCACTTT. Translation: CASSYRTDNSPLHF.

The V gene is TRBV30, the J gene TRBJ2-7; 7 nucleotides match TRBD1. J gave up 1 base and V 3 bases, and 6 bases lay outside the gene matches. This CDR3 spans 14 amino acids. In germline, CDR1 is GTSNPN, CDR2 SVGIG (reference sequence). CDR3: CAWSLETGSYEQYF. CDR3 bases: TGTGCCTGGAGCCTCGAGACAGGGTCCTACGAGCAGTACTTC.

This chain uses TRBV18 with TRBJ1-4, with 9 bases aligning to TRBD1. The CDR3 runs to 15 residues. CDR1 and CDR2 (germline): KGHSH, LQKENI. The J segment lost 5 bases and the V segment lost 5 bases, leaving 6 bases of the junction unmatched. Here the CDR3 DNA reads TGTGCCAGCTCAACGGACAGGGGCCGAAATGAAAAACTGTTTTTT. It yields the protein CASSTDRGRNEKLFF.

The genes are TRBV6-5 and TRBJ2-7, with 7 bases aligning to TRBD2. Germline V lookup: CDR1 MNHEY, CDR2 SVGAGI. The ends lost 10 bases at V and 6 bases at J; junction bases unmatched: 15. The CDR3 totals 14 residues. The CDR3 DNA reads as TGTGCCACCGGTTCTAGCGGTCGTGCCTCCGAGCAGTACTTC. Amino acid sequence: CATGSSGRASEQYF.

V is TRBV21-1 and J is TRBJ1-2; no DNA check was done on the table's D call, TRBD1. TRBV21-1 represents a pseudogene. CDR3 size: 13 residues. The CDR3 DNA reads as TGTGCCAGCAGCAGGGACAGAGGGGAAACAGTCTCCTTC. Translated: CASSRDRGETVSF.

V usage is TRBV5-1 and J usage is TRBJ2-5; 9 nucleotides agree with TRBD1. Germline CDR1 is SGHRS and CDR2 is YFSETQ. CDR3 length: 14 amino acids. J was trimmed by 4 bases and V by 5 bases; bases with no gene match: 6. The CDR3 DNA reads TGCGCCAGCAGTCCGGGACAGGGAAGAGAGACCCAGTACTTC. Residues: CASSPGQGRETQYF.

This chain uses TRBV13 with TRBJ2-7; no clear D gene. The CDR3 length is 14 residues. The V gene lost 4 bases and the J gene lost 4 bases, with 14 bases spanning the gap. The germline CDR1 and CDR2 sequences are PRHDT and FYEKMQ (reference sequence). CDR3 region: CASSSRGGGYEQYF. CDR3 coding DNA: TGTGCCAGCAGCTCCCGTGGCGGCGGATACGAGCAGTACTTC. Combining the CDR3 with reference TRBV13 and TRBJ2-7 gives the whole variable domain AAGVIQSPRHLIKEKRETATLKCYPIPRHDTVYWYQQGPGQDPQFLISFYEKMQSDKGSIPDRFSAQQFSDYHSELNMSSLELGDSALYFCASSSRGGGYEQYFGPGTRLTVT.

This chain connects TRBV10-1 to TRBJ2-3; the D gene is possibly TRBD2 (5 bases). V was pared by 3 bases and J by 2 bases, with 12 bases between. CDR1 is WNHNN, CDR2 SYGVQD, per germline (reference sequence). The CDR3 covers 15 residues. CDR3 loop: CASSDPSSYTDTQYF. CDR3 sequence (DNA): TGCGCCAGCAGTGATCCTAGCAGCTACACAGATACGCAGTATTTT.

The chain is built from TRBV28 and TRBJ1-5; a weak D match, TRBD1 (6 bases). Between the trimmed V and J ends, which lost 6 bases and 6 bases, there was a span of 12 bases. This CDR3 has 13 amino acids. Germline values: CDR1 MDHEN, CDR2 SYDVKM. CDR3 protein: CASRTDRRQPQHF. In DNA, the CDR3 is TGTGCCAGCAGAACCGACAGGCGTCAGCCCCAGCATTTT.

This chain links TRBV6-5 with TRBJ1-2; a weak D match, TRBD1 (6 bases). This CDR3 is built from 13 residues. V gave up 5 bases and J gave up 6 bases, with 13 bases separating them. In germline, CDR1 is MNHEY, CDR2 SVGAGI. This chain's CDR3 is CASSRQVGDGYTF. The CDR3 nucleotides are TGTGCCAGCAGTCGACAGGTGGGGGATGGCTACACCTTC.

The V call is TRBV6-5, the J call TRBJ2-7, with 7 nucleotides matching TRBD2. CDR1 and CDR2 (germline): MNHEY, SVGAGI. This CDR3 is built from 14 residues. V lost 6 bases to trimming and J lost 0 bases; unmatched junction nucleotides: 5. The CDR3 nucleotides are TGTGCCAGCAGCCCCTCGGGGGGCTCCTACGAGCAGTACTTC. Protein sequence: CASSPSGGSYEQYF.

The gene calls are TRBV15 and TRBJ2-3; D is ambiguous. With 3 bases removed from V and 0 bases from J, the gap between germline ends came to 10 bases. The CDR3 covers 15 residues. CDR1 and CDR2 from the germline V gene are LNHNV and YYDKDF (reference sequence). The DNA for the CDR3 is TGTGCCACCAGCAGGGGCCGTCTTAGCACAGATACGCAGTATTTT. This encodes CATSRGRLSTDTQYF.

V gene TRBV13 combines with J gene TRBJ2-3; D is possibly TRBD2 (6 bases). This CDR3 has 14 amino acids. Deletions cut 5 bases from V and 9 bases from J, with 18 bases between. Germline V gene data show CDR1 as PRHDT and CDR2 as FYEKMQ (reference sequence). The CDR3, as DNA: TGTGCCAGCAGCCGCCCTATTATGGAGGGGACGCAGTATTTT. Translating it yields CASSRPIMEGTQYF.